This T cell receptor (beta chain) comes out of a study of cytomegalovirus exposure and HLA in healthy donors. This clone was detected a few times. The PCR used 60 Vbeta and 13 Jbeta primers. Profiled with immunoSEQ multiplex PCR; TCRdb holds only in-frame clones, not every one. The sample holds roughly 170,000 clones, roughly four fifths seen once. The CDR3 consists of 15 residues. The chain combines TRBV12-1 with TRBJ2-7; the table's D call, TRBD2, has no DNA check behind it. TRBV12-1 is shown as a pseudogene. This receptor was taken from a man in his fifties in good health and CMV-seronegative. Sequenced material: PBMCs. CDR3 DNA sequence: TGTGCCGAAGATCGGGAGGGGACTAGACGGTACGAGCAGTACTTC. Translated, it gives CAEDREGTRRYEQYF.